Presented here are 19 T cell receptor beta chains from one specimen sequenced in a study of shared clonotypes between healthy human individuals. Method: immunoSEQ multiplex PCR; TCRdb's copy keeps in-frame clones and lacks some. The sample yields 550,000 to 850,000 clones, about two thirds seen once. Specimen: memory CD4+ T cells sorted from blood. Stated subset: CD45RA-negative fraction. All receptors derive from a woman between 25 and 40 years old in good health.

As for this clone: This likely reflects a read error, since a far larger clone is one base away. CDR3 in amino acids: CASSFGETQYF. CDR3 bases: TGTGCCAGCAGCTTTGGAGAGACCCAGTACTTC. The chain links TRBV7-8 to TRBJ2-5; D is uncertain. The CDR3 is made up of 11 amino acids. From germline, CDR1 is SGHVS and CDR2 FQNEAQ. The V end lost 3 bases, the J end lost 4 bases, and 3 bases lay between the germline ends.

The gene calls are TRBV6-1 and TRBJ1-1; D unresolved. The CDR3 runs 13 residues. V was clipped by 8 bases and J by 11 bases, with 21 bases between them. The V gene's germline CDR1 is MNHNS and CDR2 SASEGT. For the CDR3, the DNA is TGTGCCAGCCGGGAGGAGGTCCTACCACGGGCTTTCTTT. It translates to CASREEVLPRAFF.

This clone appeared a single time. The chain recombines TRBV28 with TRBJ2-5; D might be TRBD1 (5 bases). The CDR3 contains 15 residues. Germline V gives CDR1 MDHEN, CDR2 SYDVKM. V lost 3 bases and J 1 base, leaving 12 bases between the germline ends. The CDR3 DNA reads TGTGCCAGCAGTTTCCCGGGCAGGGCCCAAGAGACCCAGTACTTC. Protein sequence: CASSFPGRAQETQYF.

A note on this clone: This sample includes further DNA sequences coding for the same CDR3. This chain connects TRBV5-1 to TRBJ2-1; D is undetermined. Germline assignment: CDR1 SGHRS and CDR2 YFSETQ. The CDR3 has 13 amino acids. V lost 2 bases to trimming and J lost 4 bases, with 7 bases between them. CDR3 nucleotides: TGCGCCAGCAGCTTAGGCGGATACAATGAGCAGTTCTTC. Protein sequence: CASSLGGYNEQFF.

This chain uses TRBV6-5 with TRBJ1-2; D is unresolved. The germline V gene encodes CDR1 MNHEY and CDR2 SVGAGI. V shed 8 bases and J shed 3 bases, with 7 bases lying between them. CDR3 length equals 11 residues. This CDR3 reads CASGPDYGYTF. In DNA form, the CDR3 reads TGTGCCAGCGGGCCGGACTATGGCTACACCTTC.

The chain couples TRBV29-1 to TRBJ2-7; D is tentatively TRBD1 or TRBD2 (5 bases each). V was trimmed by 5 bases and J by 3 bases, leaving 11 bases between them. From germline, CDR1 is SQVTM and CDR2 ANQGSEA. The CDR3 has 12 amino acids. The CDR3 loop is CSVNFGGYEQYF. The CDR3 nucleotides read TGCAGCGTTAACTTTGGGGGCTACGAGCAGTACTTC.

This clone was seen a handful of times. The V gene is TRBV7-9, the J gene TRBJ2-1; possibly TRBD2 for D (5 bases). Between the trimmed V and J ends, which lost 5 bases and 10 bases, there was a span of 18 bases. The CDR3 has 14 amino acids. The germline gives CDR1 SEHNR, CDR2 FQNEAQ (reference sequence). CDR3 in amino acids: CASSPSGLDYEQFF. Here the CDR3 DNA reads TGTGCCAGCAGCCCCAGTGGGCTAGACTACGAGCAGTTCTTC.

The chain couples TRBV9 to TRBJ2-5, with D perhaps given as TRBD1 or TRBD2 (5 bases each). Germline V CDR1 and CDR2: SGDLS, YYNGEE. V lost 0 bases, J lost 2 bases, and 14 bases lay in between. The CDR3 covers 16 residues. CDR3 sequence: CASSVGIGDGQETQYF. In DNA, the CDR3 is TGTGCCAGCAGCGTAGGAATTGGGGACGGACAAGAGACCCAGTACTTC.

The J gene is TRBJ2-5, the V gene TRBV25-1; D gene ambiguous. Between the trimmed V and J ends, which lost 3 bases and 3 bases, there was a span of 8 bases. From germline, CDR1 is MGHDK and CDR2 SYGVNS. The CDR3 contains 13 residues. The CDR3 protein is CASSDYHKETQYF. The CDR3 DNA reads TGTGCCAGCAGTGACTACCATAAAGAGACCCAGTACTTC.

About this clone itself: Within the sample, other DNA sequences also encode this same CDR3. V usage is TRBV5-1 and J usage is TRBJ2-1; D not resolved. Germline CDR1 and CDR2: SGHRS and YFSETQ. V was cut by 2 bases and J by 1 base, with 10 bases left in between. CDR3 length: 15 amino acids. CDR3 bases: TGCGCCAGCAGCTTCTCCGTTGGGTCCTACAATGAGCAGTTCTTC. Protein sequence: CASSFSVGSYNEQFF.

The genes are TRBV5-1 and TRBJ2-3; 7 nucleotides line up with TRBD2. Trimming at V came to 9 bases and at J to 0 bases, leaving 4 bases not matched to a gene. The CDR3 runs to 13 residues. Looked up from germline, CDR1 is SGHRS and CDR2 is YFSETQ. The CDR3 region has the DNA TGCGCCACCCAGACTAGCAGCACAGATACGCAGTATTTT. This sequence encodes CATQTSSTDTQYF.

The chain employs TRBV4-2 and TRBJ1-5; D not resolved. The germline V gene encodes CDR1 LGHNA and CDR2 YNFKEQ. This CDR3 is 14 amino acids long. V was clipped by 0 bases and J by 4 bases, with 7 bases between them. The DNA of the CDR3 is TGTGCCAGCAGCCAAGATAGGGCAAATCAGCCCCAGCATTTT. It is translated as CASSQDRANQPQHF.

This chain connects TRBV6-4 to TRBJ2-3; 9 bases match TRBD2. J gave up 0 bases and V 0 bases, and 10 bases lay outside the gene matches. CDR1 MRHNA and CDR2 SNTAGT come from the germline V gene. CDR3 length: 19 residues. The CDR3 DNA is TGTGCCAGCAGTGACTCTAGACTAGCGGCGAAAGCTAGCACAGATACGCAGTATTTT. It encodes CASSDSRLAAKASTDTQYF.

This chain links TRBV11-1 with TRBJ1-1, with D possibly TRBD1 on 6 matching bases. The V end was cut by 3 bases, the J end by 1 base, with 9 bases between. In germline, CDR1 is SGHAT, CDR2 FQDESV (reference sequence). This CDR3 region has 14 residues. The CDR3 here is CASSFKTGNTEAFF. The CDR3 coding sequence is TGTGCCAGCAGCTTCAAGACAGGGAACACTGAAGCTTTCTTT.

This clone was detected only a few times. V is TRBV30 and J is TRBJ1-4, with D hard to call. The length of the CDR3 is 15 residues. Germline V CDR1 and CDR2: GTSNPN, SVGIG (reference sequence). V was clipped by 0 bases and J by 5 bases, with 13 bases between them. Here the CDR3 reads CAWSVKGRENEKLFF. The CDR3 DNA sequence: TGTGCCTGGAGTGTAAAAGGGAGAGAAAATGAAAAACTGTTTTTT.

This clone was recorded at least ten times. The CDR3 loop reads CASRRADGWNQPQHF. CDR3 DNA: TGTGCCAGCAGGCGGGCCGACGGATGGAATCAGCCCCAGCATTTT. The gene calls are TRBV28 and TRBJ1-5, with D uncertain. The CDR3 consists of 15 residues. Germline loops: CDR1 MDHEN, CDR2 SYDVKM. Trimming removed 6 bases from V and 4 bases from J, with 16 bases in between.

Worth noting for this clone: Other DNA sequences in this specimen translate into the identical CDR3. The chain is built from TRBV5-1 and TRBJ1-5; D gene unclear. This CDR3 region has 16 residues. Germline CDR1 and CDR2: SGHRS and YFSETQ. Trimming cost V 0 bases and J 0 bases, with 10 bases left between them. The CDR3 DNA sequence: TGCGCCAGCAGCTTGGTCCCCACAGATAGCAATCAGCCCCAGCATTTT. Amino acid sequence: CASSLVPTDSNQPQHF. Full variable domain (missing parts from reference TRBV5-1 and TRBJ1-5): KAGVTQTPRYLIKTRGQQVTLSCSPISGHRSVSWYQQTPGQGLQFLFEYFSETQRNKGNFPGRFSGRQFSNSRSEMNVSTLELGDSALYLCASSLVPTDSNQPQHFGDGTRLSIL.

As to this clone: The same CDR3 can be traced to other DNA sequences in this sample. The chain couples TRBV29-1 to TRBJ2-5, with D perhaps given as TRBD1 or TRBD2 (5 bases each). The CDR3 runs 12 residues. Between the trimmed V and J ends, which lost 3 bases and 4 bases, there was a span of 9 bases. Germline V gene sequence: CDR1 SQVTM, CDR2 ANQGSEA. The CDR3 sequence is CSVDSGRETQYF. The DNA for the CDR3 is TGCAGCGTTGATTCAGGGAGAGAGACCCAGTACTTC.

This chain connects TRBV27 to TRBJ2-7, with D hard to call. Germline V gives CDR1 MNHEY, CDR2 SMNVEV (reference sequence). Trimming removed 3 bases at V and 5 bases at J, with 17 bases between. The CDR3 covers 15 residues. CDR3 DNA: TGTGCCAGCAGTTTCTCGTGGGGATCGTTGGACGAGCAGTACTTC. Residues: CASSFSWGSLDEQYF.